This TCR beta chain was profiled in a study of CD8+CD57+ T cells in acquired aplastic anemia. Whoever was chosen for sequencing had shown CD8+CD57+ cell expansion by flow cytometry. Patients had undergone no therapy by the time their blood was sampled. Losses at the gene ends were 6 bases for V and 5 bases for J; bases not matched to a gene: 7. The CDR3 has 14 residues. Per the germline V gene, CDR1 is LNHDA and CDR2 is SQIVND (reference sequence). TCR beta VDJ combinations and CDR3 sequences were profiled from genomic DNA. TCRdb independently ran MiXCR on the reads; one entry per CDR3 protein. The table includes 150,000 to 200,000 distinct CDR3 sequences, roughly two thirds detected once.

The V and J genes are TRBV19 and TRBJ1-1; the match to TRBD1 covers 9 bases. This clonotype originated in a human donor with aplastic anemia. Material: sorted CD4+, CD8+, or CD8+CD57+ T cells (not recorded which) from PBMCs. CDR3 sequence reads: CASSLQGAGTEAFF. The CDR3 DNA sequence: TGTGCCAGTAGCCTACAGGGGGCCGGGACTGAAGCTTTCTTT.